A selection of T cell receptor beta chains follows, all from one sample in a study of blood T cell repertoires in COVID-19. Clones were read by immunoSEQ multiplex PCR, and TCRdb kept only the in-frame ones, dropping some. The sample holds around 240,000 clones; about 87% are singletons and the top ten take around 1%. Sequenced input: PBMCs or T cells enriched from blood (not recorded which). These receptor sequences come from a man in his forties or fifties who had been exposed to COVID-19. Each CDR3 is given with its conserved first and last residue. A D gene is named only where the DNA matches it firmly. Clone size is stated in some rows and not others, as once, few, many or a class when expanded.

v_gene	abundance	d_gene	j_gene	CDR3nt	CDR3aa
TRBV5-1	.	TRBD2	TRBJ2-5	TGCGCCAGCAGCCCATTAGCGGGGACTCAAGAGACCCAGTACTTC	CASSPLAGTQETQYF
TRBV9	few	.	TRBJ1-1	TGTGCCAGCAGCGTAGGGTGGGGGGGAGCTTTCTTT	CASSVGWGGAFF
TRBV5-8	.	TRBD1	TRBJ2-7	TGTGCCAGCAGCTTGATGCTCGGTAGGCAGGGGGTTTCCTACGAGCAGTACTTC	CASSLMLGRQGVSYEQYF
TRBV6-5	.	.	TRBJ1-3	TGTGCCAGCAGTTCCAAATCAGGGTACTCTGGAAACACCATATATTTT	CASSSKSGYSGNTIYF
TRBV5-1	once	TRBD1	TRBJ2-1	TGCGCCAGCAGCTTACAGGGGATAATCAATGAGCAGTTCTTC	CASSLQGIINEQFF
TRBV5-1	.	.	TRBJ1-1	TGCGCCAGCAGCTCCCAGGATGACACTGAAGCTTTCTTT	CASSSQDDTEAFF
TRBV5-5	.	.	TRBJ1-6	TGTGCCAGCAGACCGACCGGGGGGAAGACCTATAATTCACCCCTCCACTTT	CASRPTGGKTYNSPLHF
TRBV18	.	.	TRBJ1-5	TGTGCCAGCTCACCCTGGTCAGGGAATAGCAATCAGCCCCAGCATTTT	CASSPWSGNSNQPQHF
TRBV3-1/TRBV3-2	.	TRBD1	TRBJ2-1	TGTGCCAGCAGCCAAGATCTAATCGGACAGGGCAATGAGCAGTTCTTC	CASSQDLIGQGNEQFF
TRBV5-5	.	.	TRBJ1-4	TGTGCCAGCAGCTTGGGCCGGGCTAATGAAAAACTGTTTTTT	CASSLGRANEKLFF
TRBV7-2	.	TRBD1	TRBJ2-7	TGTGCCAGCAGCCCGGACAGGGACGAGCAGTACTTC	CASSPDRDEQYF
TRBV19	few	.	TRBJ1-1	TGTGCCAGTAGTATATGGACAGACACTGAAGCTTTCTTT	CASSIWTDTEAFF
TRBV2	.	.	TRBJ1-1	TGTGCCAGCCGCGGCACAGGCAACACTGAAGCTTTCTTT	CASRGTGNTEAFF
TRBV15	.	.	TRBJ2-1	TGTGCCACCAGCAGAACTATGTCGGTTGGGTACAATGAGCAGTTCTTC	CATSRTMSVGYNEQFF
TRBV2	.	.	TRBJ2-5	TGTGCCAGCAGGGGAGAGCTGGTGGAGACCCAGTACTTC	CASRGELVETQYF